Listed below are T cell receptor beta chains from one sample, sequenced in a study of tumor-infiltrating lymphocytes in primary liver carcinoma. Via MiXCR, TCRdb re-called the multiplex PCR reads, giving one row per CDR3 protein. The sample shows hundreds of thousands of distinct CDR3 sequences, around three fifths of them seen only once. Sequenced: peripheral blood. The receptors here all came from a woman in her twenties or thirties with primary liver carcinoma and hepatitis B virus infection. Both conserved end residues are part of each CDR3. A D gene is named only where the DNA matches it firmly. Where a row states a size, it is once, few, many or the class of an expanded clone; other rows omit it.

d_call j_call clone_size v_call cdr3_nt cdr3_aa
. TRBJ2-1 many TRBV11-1 TGTGCCAGCAGCTTAGGGGTCAATGAGCAGTTCTTC CASSLGVNEQFF
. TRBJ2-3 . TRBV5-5 TGTGCCAGCAGCTTGCCCATCCAACCACGCACAGATACGCAGTATTTT CASSLPIQPRTDTQYF
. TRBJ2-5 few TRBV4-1 TGCGCCAGCAGCCAATACTACAAGCGGCAAGAGACCCAGTACTTC CASSQYYKRQETQYF
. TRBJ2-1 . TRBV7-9 TGTGTCAGCATCCCACAGAGTAAATCAAGCTATGAGCAGTTCTTC CVSIPQSKSSYEQFF
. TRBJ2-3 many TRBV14 TGTGCCAGCAGCCAAGATGCCGGAGGGGGAGTTCGGTTGATGCAGTATTTT CASSQDAGGGVRLMQYF
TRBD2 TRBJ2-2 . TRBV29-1 TGCAGCGTTGGAGACAGTGCCAGCGGGGAAAACACCAGGGAGCTGTTTTTT CSVGDSASGENTRELFF
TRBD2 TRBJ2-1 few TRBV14 TGTGCCAGCAGCCTGACTAGCGGGAGGGTACGGTGGAATGAGCAGTTCTTC CASSLTSGRVRWNEQFF
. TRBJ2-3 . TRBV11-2 TGTGCCAGCAGCCTGGGTCAGGCTTACACAGATATACAGTATTTT CASSLGQAYTDIQYF
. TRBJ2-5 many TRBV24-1 TGTGCCACCAGATACAGGGAAGAGACCCAGTACTTC CATRYREETQYF
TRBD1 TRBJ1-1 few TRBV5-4 TGTGCCAGCAGCGTACAGGGGGTGGTGAACACTGAAGCTTTCTTT CASSVQGVVNTEAFF
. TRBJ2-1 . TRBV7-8 TGTGCCAGCAGCCTTGGACTCAACAATGGGCAGTTCTTC CASSLGLNNGQFF
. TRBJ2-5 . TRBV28 TGTGTCAGCAGTTCCCCTCAGGGGTCGGAGACCCAGTACTTC CVSSSPQGSETQYF
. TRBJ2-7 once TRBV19 TGTGCCAGTACTCCGGGAAGTTACTACGAGCAGTACTTC CASTPGSYYEQYF
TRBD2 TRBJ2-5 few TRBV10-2 TGCGCCAGCAGTGATGGACTAGCGGGAGGCCAAGAGACCCAGTACTTC CASSDGLAGGQETQYF
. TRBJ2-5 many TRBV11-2 TGTGCCAGCAGCTTAGCCTTGACTAGGCGGGAGACCCAGTACTTC CASSLALTRRETQYF
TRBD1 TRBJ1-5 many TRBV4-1 TGCGCCAGCAGCCAAGGGACAGGGGGTCGCAATCAGCCCCAGCATTTT CASSQGTGGRNQPQHF
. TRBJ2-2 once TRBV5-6 TGTGCCAGCAGCTTGGCGCCCAAAGTCACCGGGGAGCTGTTTTTC CASSLAPKVTGELFF
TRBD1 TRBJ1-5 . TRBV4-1 TGCGCCAGCAGCCAAGAGGACAGGCCCAATCAGCCCCATCATTTT CASSQEDRPNQPHHF
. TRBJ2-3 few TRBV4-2 TGTGCCAGCAGCCAAGAGCAGGCGGGAATGCGATATACGCAGTATTTT CASSQEQAGMRYTQYF
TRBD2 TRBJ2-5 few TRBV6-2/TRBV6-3 TGTGCCAGCAGGCCGTCGGTAGCGGGAGAGACCCAGTACTTC CASRPSVAGETQYF
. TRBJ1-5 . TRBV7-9 TGTGCCAGCAGCTCTGATGGTTCCAATCAGCCCCAGCATTTT CASSSDGSNQPQHF
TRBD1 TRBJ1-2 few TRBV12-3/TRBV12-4 TGTGCCAGCAGTTTACTACAGGGGGTGGGTGGCTACACCTTC CASSLLQGVGGYTF
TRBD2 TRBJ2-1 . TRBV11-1 TGTGCCAGCAGCCTGACCAGCGGGACGGATCTGGAGCAGTTCTTC CASSLTSGTDLEQFF
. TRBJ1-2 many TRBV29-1 TGCAGCGACCGGAGGGGGAACTATGGCTACACCTTC CSDRRGNYGYTF
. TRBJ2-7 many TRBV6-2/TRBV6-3 TGTGCCAGCAGGGGACACGGCTCCTACGAGCAGTACTTC CASRGHGSYEQYF
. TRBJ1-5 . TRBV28 TGTGCCAGCAGTCGACAGGTGGGCAATCAGCCCCAGCATTTT CASSRQVGNQPQHF
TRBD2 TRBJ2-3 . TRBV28 TGTGCCAGCAGCCCCGCAAGCGCGGGAGGGCCGCGGGATACGCAGTATTTT CASSPASAGGPRDTQYF
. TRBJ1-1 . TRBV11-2 TGTGCCAGCAGCTTGACGGGGGTCAGTACTGAAGCTTTCTTT CASSLTGVSTEAFF